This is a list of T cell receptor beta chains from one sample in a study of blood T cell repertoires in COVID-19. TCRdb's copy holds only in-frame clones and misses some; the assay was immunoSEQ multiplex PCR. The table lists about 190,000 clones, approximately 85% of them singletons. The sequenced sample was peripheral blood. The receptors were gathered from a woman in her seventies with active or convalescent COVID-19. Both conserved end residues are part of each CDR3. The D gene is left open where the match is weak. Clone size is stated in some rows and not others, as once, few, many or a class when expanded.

cdr3_nt: TGTGCTTCCAATCGGTACCCTCCTAATGAAAAACTGTTTTTT
cdr3_aa: CASNRYPPNEKLFF
j_call: TRBJ1-4
clone_size: .
d_call: .
cdr3_length: 14
v_call: TRBV30

cdr3_nt: TGTGCCAGCAGCGCCTACAGGAACATTCAGTACTTC
cdr3_aa: CASSAYRNIQYF
j_call: TRBJ2-4
clone_size: .
d_call: .
cdr3_length: 12
v_call: TRBV11-2

cdr3_nt: TGCGCCAGCAGCTCGGGACAAGGAACAGCCCAAGAGACCCAGTACTTC
cdr3_aa: CASSSGQGTAQETQYF
j_call: TRBJ2-5
clone_size: .
d_call: .
cdr3_length: 16
v_call: TRBV5-1

cdr3_nt: TGTGCCAGTAGCGATTCCGGGACAGGGGGCCGAGAGACCCAGTACTTC
cdr3_aa: CASSDSGTGGRETQYF
j_call: TRBJ2-5
clone_size: many
d_call: TRBD1
cdr3_length: 16
v_call: TRBV19

cdr3_nt: TGTGCCAGCAAGGCAGGGTTGGTGATAGCCAAAAACATTCAGTACTTC
cdr3_aa: CASKAGLVIAKNIQYF
j_call: TRBJ2-4
clone_size: .
d_call: .
cdr3_length: 16
v_call: TRBV6-6

cdr3_nt: TGCGCCAGCAGCTACTCGGGACAGTCCGGGGAGCTGTTTTTT
cdr3_aa: CASSYSGQSGELFF
j_call: TRBJ2-2
clone_size: .
d_call: TRBD1
cdr3_length: 14
v_call: TRBV5-1

cdr3_nt: TGTGCCAGCAGACTTAACACTGAAGCTTTCTTT
cdr3_aa: CASRLNTEAFF
j_call: TRBJ1-1
clone_size: .
d_call: .
cdr3_length: 11
v_call: TRBV6-6

cdr3_nt: TGTGCCAGCCAACTAAGTGGGCGGGGCACAGATACGCAGTATTTT
cdr3_aa: CASQLSGRGTDTQYF
j_call: TRBJ2-3
clone_size: .
d_call: .
cdr3_length: 15
v_call: TRBV6-5

cdr3_nt: TGTGCCATCAGTGAGTCTGGAGGGAACACTGAAGCTTTCTTT
cdr3_aa: CAISESGGNTEAFF
j_call: TRBJ1-1
clone_size: .
d_call: .
cdr3_length: 14
v_call: TRBV10-3

cdr3_nt: TGTGCCAGCAGCTTCGACAGGGTGGCGGCTTTCTTT
cdr3_aa: CASSFDRVAAFF
j_call: TRBJ1-1
clone_size: few
d_call: TRBD1
cdr3_length: 12
v_call: TRBV5-4

cdr3_nt: TGTGCCAGCAGCCCACAGGTTAACACAGATACGCAGTATTTT
cdr3_aa: CASSPQVNTDTQYF
j_call: TRBJ2-3
clone_size: .
d_call: .
cdr3_length: 14
v_call: TRBV7-3

cdr3_nt: TGTGCCAGCAGTTTCAGGGGAGAGACCCAGTACTTC
cdr3_aa: CASSFRGETQYF
j_call: TRBJ2-5
clone_size: .
d_call: .
cdr3_length: 12
v_call: TRBV28

cdr3_nt: TGCGCCAGCAGCCAACCCACACAGGGGGCAAGTCAGCCCCAGCATTTT
cdr3_aa: CASSQPTQGASQPQHF
j_call: TRBJ1-5
clone_size: .
d_call: TRBD1
cdr3_length: 16
v_call: TRBV4-1

cdr3_nt: TGTGCCAGCAGCGTAGCGGGAGGGCCCTCCGAGACCCAGTACTTC
cdr3_aa: CASSVAGGPSETQYF
j_call: TRBJ2-5
clone_size: .
d_call: TRBD2
cdr3_length: 15
v_call: TRBV9

cdr3_nt: TGTGCCAGCAGCTCCACAGGGTATGGAAACACCATATATTTT
cdr3_aa: CASSSTGYGNTIYF
j_call: TRBJ1-3
clone_size: .
d_call: .
cdr3_length: 14
v_call: TRBV6-5

cdr3_nt: TGCGCCAGCAGCTCTCAGGGGCTTTCTGGAAACACCATATATTTT
cdr3_aa: CASSSQGLSGNTIYF
j_call: TRBJ1-3
clone_size: .
d_call: .
cdr3_length: 15
v_call: TRBV5-1

cdr3_nt: TGCGCCAGCAGCCAGGGCATCGGACTAGCGGGAGGCTCCTACAATGAGCAGTTCTTC
cdr3_aa: CASSQGIGLAGGSYNEQFF
j_call: TRBJ2-1
clone_size: once
d_call: TRBD2
cdr3_length: 19
v_call: TRBV4-1

cdr3_nt: TGTGCCAGCAGCCCCCCCGGAGCCTACGAGCAGTACTTC
cdr3_aa: CASSPPGAYEQYF
j_call: TRBJ2-7
clone_size: .
d_call: .
cdr3_length: 13
v_call: TRBV3-1/TRBV3-2

cdr3_nt: TGTGCCAGTAGCAACCACAGGGGATCAAGGGAGCAGTACTTC
cdr3_aa: CASSNHRGSREQYF
j_call: TRBJ2-7
clone_size: .
d_call: TRBD1
cdr3_length: 14
v_call: TRBV19

cdr3_nt: TGTGCCAGCAGTTTATCAGGCGGGACCCAGTACTTC
cdr3_aa: CASSLSGGTQYF
j_call: TRBJ2-5
clone_size: .
d_call: .
cdr3_length: 12
v_call: TRBV27

cdr3_nt: TGTGCCAGCTCACCAAACAACTACAATGAGCAGTTCTTC
cdr3_aa: CASSPNNYNEQFF
j_call: TRBJ2-1
clone_size: .
d_call: .
cdr3_length: 13
v_call: TRBV18

cdr3_nt: TGTGCCAGCAGTTCCCCGGGACAGGGTCCCAACTATGGCTACACCTTC
cdr3_aa: CASSSPGQGPNYGYTF
j_call: TRBJ1-2
clone_size: once
d_call: TRBD1
cdr3_length: 16
v_call: TRBV27

cdr3_nt: TGTGCCAGCAGCTACCTAACTAGCTTTGAGTACAATGAGCAGTTCTTC
cdr3_aa: CASSYLTSFEYNEQFF
j_call: TRBJ2-1
clone_size: .
d_call: .
cdr3_length: 16
v_call: TRBV5-4

cdr3_nt: TGTGCCAGCTGGGGGCCCACAGATACGCAGTATTTT
cdr3_aa: CASWGPTDTQYF
j_call: TRBJ2-3
clone_size: .
d_call: .
cdr3_length: 12
v_call: TRBV12-3/TRBV12-4

cdr3_nt: TGTGCCAGCAGTTACTCGAAGACACATAGCTCCTACGAGCAGTACTTC
cdr3_aa: CASSYSKTHSSYEQYF
j_call: TRBJ2-7
clone_size: .
d_call: .
cdr3_length: 16
v_call: TRBV6-5

cdr3_nt: TGTGCCAGCAGTTCCTCTCTAACCAAGCAGTTCTTC
cdr3_aa: CASSSSLTKQFF
j_call: TRBJ2-1
clone_size: .
d_call: .
cdr3_length: 12
v_call: TRBV28

cdr3_nt: TGTGCCAGCAGCTTCCAGGACAGGGGTGGCGAAAAACTGTTTTTT
cdr3_aa: CASSFQDRGGEKLFF
j_call: TRBJ1-4
clone_size: once
d_call: TRBD1
cdr3_length: 15
v_call: TRBV5-6

cdr3_nt: TGTGCCAGCAGTTTCCCGACAGGGTTGGGCCTAGGCACCGGGGAGCTGTTTTTT
cdr3_aa: CASSFPTGLGLGTGELFF
j_call: TRBJ2-2
clone_size: .
d_call: TRBD1
cdr3_length: 18
v_call: TRBV27

cdr3_nt: TGTGCCTGGAGTGTAACGGGCAATGAGCAGTTCTTC
cdr3_aa: CAWSVTGNEQFF
j_call: TRBJ2-1
clone_size: .
d_call: .
cdr3_length: 12
v_call: TRBV30

cdr3_nt: TGCAGTGCTAGTTCAACTCGATACAATGAGCAGTTCTTC
cdr3_aa: CSASSTRYNEQFF
j_call: TRBJ2-1
clone_size: .
d_call: .
cdr3_length: 13
v_call: TRBV20-1

cdr3_nt: TGTGCCAGCAGTTTAGGACTAGCGGGAGCCCCGACCTACGAGCAGTACTTC
cdr3_aa: CASSLGLAGAPTYEQYF
j_call: TRBJ2-7
clone_size: .
d_call: TRBD2
cdr3_length: 17
v_call: TRBV28

cdr3_nt: TGCGCCAGCAGACCCCTAGCGGGAGGTTTACGGCATACGCAGTATTTT
cdr3_aa: CASRPLAGGLRHTQYF
j_call: TRBJ2-3
clone_size: few
d_call: TRBD2
cdr3_length: 16
v_call: TRBV10-1

cdr3_nt: TGTGCCAGCAGTCGAATTCGTTCGGGTGAGCAGTACTTC
cdr3_aa: CASSRIRSGEQYF
j_call: TRBJ2-7
clone_size: .
d_call: .
cdr3_length: 13
v_call: TRBV2

cdr3_nt: TGCGCCAGCAGCCCCCAGGTCGGCGGGAGCTCCTACGAGCAGTACTTC
cdr3_aa: CASSPQVGGSSYEQYF
j_call: TRBJ2-7
clone_size: .
d_call: TRBD2
cdr3_length: 16
v_call: TRBV4-1

cdr3_nt: TGTGCCAGCAGTATCACCCTCGGGTCTGCAGAGACCCAGTACTTC
cdr3_aa: CASSITLGSAETQYF
j_call: TRBJ2-5
clone_size: .
d_call: .
cdr3_length: 15
v_call: TRBV27

cdr3_nt: TGTGCCAGTAGTACCTACGCGACAGGGTTCACTGAAGCTTTCTTT
cdr3_aa: CASSTYATGFTEAFF
j_call: TRBJ1-1
clone_size: .
d_call: TRBD1
cdr3_length: 15
v_call: TRBV19

cdr3_nt: TGTGCCACCGGGGGACAGGGCCCTAGCACAGATACGCAGTATTTT
cdr3_aa: CATGGQGPSTDTQYF
j_call: TRBJ2-3
clone_size: .
d_call: TRBD1
cdr3_length: 15
v_call: TRBV24-1

cdr3_nt: TGTGCCAGCAGCAGGACAGGGGGCGCGTCTCCGAGCGTATACGAGCAGTACTTC
cdr3_aa: CASSRTGGASPSVYEQYF
j_call: TRBJ2-7
clone_size: .
d_call: TRBD1
cdr3_length: 18
v_call: TRBV7-8

cdr3_nt: TGCGCCAGCAGCTTGGACACTACGGCCTACGAGCAGTACTTC
cdr3_aa: CASSLDTTAYEQYF
j_call: TRBJ2-7
clone_size: once
d_call: .
cdr3_length: 14
v_call: TRBV5-1

cdr3_nt: TGCAGTGCTAGTCGTGCCGGTAGCAATCAGCCCCAGCATTTT
cdr3_aa: CSASRAGSNQPQHF
j_call: TRBJ1-5
clone_size: .
d_call: .
cdr3_length: 14
v_call: TRBV20-1